These 14 T cell receptor beta chains were sequenced from one sample in a study of blood T cell repertoires in COVID-19. Sequencing used immunoSEQ multiplex PCR; TCRdb keeps in-frame clones, though not all of them. The data contain about 430,000 clones, over 75% of them singletons. The sequenced sample was PBMCs or T cells enriched from blood (not recorded which). The receptors derive from a woman in her twenties or thirties with acute COVID-19.

There are a few counts of this clone. The chain has TRBV7-9 and TRBJ2-1; TRBD2 agrees at 9 bases. Trimming took 6 bases from V and 1 from J; bases not matched to a gene: 7. There are 16 residues in the CDR3. CDR1 is SEHNR, CDR2 FQNEAQ, per germline (reference sequence). The CDR3 region is CASRASSGDSYNEQFF. The CDR3 bases are TGTGCCAGCAGGGCATCTAGCGGGGATTCCTACAATGAGCAGTTCTTC.

The chain joins TRBV7-2 to TRBJ2-7, with 8 positions matching TRBD1. The CDR3 sequence is 14 residues long. V shed 5 bases and J 1 base; nucleotides not matched to a gene: 4. CDR1 and CDR2 (germline): SGHTA, FQGNSA. Written as DNA, the CDR3 is TGTGCCAGCAGCCCCGGGACAGGTTCCTACGAGCAGTACTTC. Protein: CASSPGTGSYEQYF. The full variable domain, completed using reference TRBV7-2 and TRBJ2-7, is GAGVSQSPSNKVTEKGKDVELRCDPISGHTALYWYRQSLGQGLEFLIYFQGNSAPDKSGLPSDRFSAERTGGSVSTLTIQRTQQEDSAVYLCASSPGTGSYEQYFGPGTRLTVT.

The V call is TRBV4-3, the J call TRBJ1-2; 12 bases agree with TRBD1. The CDR3 is 16 amino acids. The J segment lost 4 bases and the V segment lost 4 bases, leaving 7 bases of the junction unmatched. Germline CDR1 reads LGHNA; CDR2 reads YSLEER. DNA for the CDR3: TGCGCCAGCAGCCTCACCGGGACAGGGGGCGCCTATGGCTACACCTTC. Amino acid sequence: CASSLTGTGGAYGYTF.

This clone was seen only once. This chain uses TRBV18 with TRBJ1-1, with 9 bases fitting TRBD1. Looked up from germline, CDR1 is KGHSH and CDR2 is LQKENI. This CDR3 comprises 15 residues. V gave up 0 bases and J gave up 8 bases; unmatched junction bases: 7. The CDR3 region has the DNA TGTGCCAGCTCACCACCTTTAAACAGGGGGCCCGAAGCTTTCTTT. This codes for CASSPPLNRGPEAFF.

The chain couples TRBV7-6 to TRBJ2-2, with 7 bases aligning to TRBD1. The V gene end was trimmed by 0 bases and the J gene end by 0 bases; junction bases not matched to a gene: 10. The CDR3 runs 19 residues. From germline, CDR1 is SGHVS and CDR2 FNYEAQ. DNA for the CDR3: TGTGCCAGCAGCTTAGCGTTCGGCAAGGGGGCGGCGAACACCGGGGAGCTGTTTTTT. Translated: CASSLAFGKGAANTGELFF.

V and J are TRBV9 and TRBJ1-1; D is possibly TRBD1 (6 bases). CDR3 size: 15 residues. The V gene lost 0 bases and the J gene lost 3 bases, with 12 bases spanning the gap. Germline CDR1 SGDLS, CDR2 YYNGEE. In nucleotides, the CDR3 is TGTGCCAGCAGCGTAGTGGCCAGGGGAGACACTGAAGCTTTCTTT. It specifies CASSVVARGDTEAFF.

The gene calls are TRBV29-1 and TRBJ1-1; 7 bases align to TRBD1. This CDR3 contains 12 residues. In germline, CDR1 is SQVTM, CDR2 ANQGSEA. V trimming: 7 bases; J trimming: 4 bases; junction bases outside the gene matches: 6. CDR3 sequence reads: CSADPGGTEAFF. DNA for the CDR3: TGCAGCGCGGACCCAGGGGGCACTGAAGCTTTCTTT.

This clone was counted a single time. The same CDR3 is also encoded by other DNA sequences in this sample. The chain couples TRBV19 to TRBJ1-1; no clear D. V was trimmed by 3 bases and J by 0 bases, leaving 8 bases between them. Per germline, CDR1 LNHDA and CDR2 SQIVND (reference sequence). The CDR3 consists of 14 residues. The CDR3 coding sequence is TGTGCCAGTAGTATTACGACACTGAACACTGAAGCTTTCTTT. As protein: CASSITTLNTEAFF.

V is TRBV4-2 and J is TRBJ1-2; D gene uncertain. The germline V gene has CDR1 LGHNA and CDR2 YNFKEQ. This CDR3 has 20 amino acids. The germline V and J ends were trimmed by 0 bases and 7 bases, with 30 bases remaining between them. This CDR3 reads CASSQDRVVNFASANPGYTF. CDR3 nucleotide sequence: TGTGCCAGCAGCCAAGATCGGGTAGTTAATTTTGCATCTGCAAACCCTGGCTACACCTTC.

V and J are TRBV10-1 and TRBJ2-7, with D possibly being TRBD2 (5 bases). In germline, CDR1 is WNHNN, CDR2 SYGVQD (reference sequence). This CDR3 is 19 amino acids long. V lost 2 bases and J 7 bases, leaving 30 bases between the germline ends. CDR3: CASSESPRKPGKELREQYF. CDR3 DNA: TGCGCCAGCAGTGAGAGCCCACGTAAGCCGGGGAAAGAACTACGGGAGCAGTACTTC.

The chain uses TRBV9 and TRBJ2-7; TRBD1 matches 9 bases. The CDR3 extends over 17 amino acids. V dropped 4 bases and J dropped 5; count of bases not matched to a gene: 16. CDR1 and CDR2 (germline): SGDLS, YYNGEE. CDR3 bases: TGTGCCAGCAGCACCACCACAGGGGGCTCCTTCGGCCACGAGCAGTACTTC. Amino acids: CASSTTTGGSFGHEQYF.

V gene TRBV29-1 combines with J gene TRBJ1-1, with D perhaps TRBD1 (6 bases). With 3 bases removed from V and 1 base from J, the gap between germline ends came to 15 bases. The CDR3 loop spans 15 amino acids. Germline values: CDR1 SQVTM, CDR2 ANQGSEA. The CDR3 DNA is TGCAGCGTTGAGAACCCGGGACACTCGAACACTGAAGCTTTCTTT. It encodes CSVENPGHSNTEAFF.

This clone was counted once. The chain carries TRBV2 and TRBJ1-4, with a possible D match to TRBD1 (5 bases). CDR1 and CDR2 from the germline V gene are SNHLY and FYNNEI. The V and J ends lost 2 bases and 5 bases respectively, with 15 bases between them. The CDR3 runs 16 residues. CDR3 region: CASSEKETGLNEKLFF. The CDR3 DNA reads as TGTGCCAGCAGTGAAAAGGAGACGGGACTAAATGAAAAACTGTTTTTT.

This clone appeared a single time. The V and J genes are TRBV7-3 and TRBJ2-1; 12 nucleotides align to TRBD1. CDR1 and CDR2 (germline): SGHTA, FQGTGA. The CDR3 totals 16 residues. V lost 4 bases and J lost 10; bases outside the gene matches: 11. In DNA, the CDR3 is TGTGCCAGCAGCTCCAAAAGGGGACAGGGGGCCTACGAGCAGTTCTTC. Protein sequence: CASSSKRGQGAYEQFF.